The rows below give T cell receptor beta chains drawn from one sample of a study of T cell responses to AZD1222 COVID-19 vaccine. Clones were read by immunoSEQ multiplex PCR, and TCRdb kept only the in-frame ones, dropping some. The sample consists of roughly 50,000 clones, about 91% of them appearing once. This specimen was peripheral blood, taken 28 days after the second AZD1222 dose. These receptors originate from an adult who received the AZD1222 COVID-19 vaccine. Each CDR3 is given with its conserved first and last residue. The D gene is left open where the match is weak. Only part of the rows carry a size: once, few, many, or a class if the clone is expanded.

clone size | J gene | D gene | V gene | CDR3 protein | CDR3 DNA
NA | TRBJ2-7 | TRBD1 | TRBV19 | CASRSDSTGVDPYEQYF | TGTGCCAGTAGGAGCGACTCGACAGGGGTGGACCCCTACGAGCAGTACTTC
NA | TRBJ2-3 | NA | TRBV24-1 | CATSEIAGSADTQYF | TGTGCCACCAGTGAAATTGCAGGGAGCGCAGATACGCAGTATTTT
NA | TRBJ1-2 | NA | TRBV3-1/TRBV3-2 | CASSQGRGEYGYTF | TGTGCCAGCAGCCAAGGTCGAGGAGAATATGGCTACACCTTC
NA | TRBJ1-2 | TRBD1 | TRBV9 | CASSGDGTAGDGYTF | TGTGCCAGCAGCGGCGACGGGACAGCGGGAGATGGCTACACCTTC
NA | TRBJ2-7 | NA | TRBV6-5 | CASSSTVFYEQYF | TGTGCCAGCAGTTCGACGGTCTTCTACGAGCAGTACTTC
once | TRBJ1-5 | NA | TRBV2 | CASSDRGYQPQHF | TGTGCCAGCAGTGACAGGGGCTATCAGCCCCAGCATTTT
NA | TRBJ1-2 | TRBD1 | TRBV5-1 | CASSLEGQPYVGYTF | TGCGCCAGCAGCTTAGAGGGACAGCCTTATGTGGGCTACACCTTC
NA | TRBJ1-1 | NA | TRBV7-9 | CASSLIVRGGAKAFF | TGTGCCAGCAGCCTAATCGTCAGGGGTGGGGCCAAAGCTTTCTTT
NA | TRBJ2-7 | TRBD2 | TRBV13 | CASSLQRDGYEQYF | TGTGCCAGCAGCCTGCAGCGGGACGGCTACGAGCAGTACTTC
NA | TRBJ1-3 | NA | TRBV18 | CASSPQDISGNTIYF | TGTGCCAGCTCACCACAGGACATCTCTGGAAACACCATATATTTT
NA | TRBJ2-2 | TRBD2 | TRBV5-1 | CASSPGTSGMFDTGELFF | TGCGCCAGCAGCCCCGGGACTAGCGGGATGTTCGACACCGGGGAGCTGTTTTTT
NA | TRBJ2-1 | TRBD2 | TRBV6-4 | CASSDSGARQFF | TGTGCCAGCAGTGACAGCGGGGCTCGGCAGTTCTTC
NA | TRBJ2-5 | TRBD2 | TRBV10-2 | CASSPLAGARGGQYF | TGCGCCAGCAGTCCTCTAGCGGGGGCCCGCGGGGGCCAGTACTTC
NA | TRBJ2-2 | NA | TRBV12-3/TRBV12-4 | CASSLGDTGELFF | TGTGCCAGCAGTTTAGGGGACACCGGGGAGCTGTTTTTT
NA | TRBJ2-3 | TRBD2 | TRBV19 | CASSISGRGLAGVADTQYF | TGTGCCAGTAGTATATCCGGAAGGGGACTAGCGGGAGTGGCAGATACGCAGTATTTT
NA | TRBJ2-1 | TRBD2 | TRBV27 | CASSSRSPSGAYNEQFF | TGTGCCAGCAGTTCCCGATCTCCTAGCGGGGCCTACAATGAGCAGTTCTTC
NA | TRBJ2-2 | TRBD2 | TRBV6-5 | CASRGLAGVTGELFF | TGTGCCAGCAGAGGTCTAGCGGGAGTCACCGGGGAGCTGTTTTTT
NA | TRBJ1-2 | NA | TRBV5-4 | CASSPGLGGGYTF | TGTGCCAGCAGCCCCGGTCTGGGGGGGGGCTACACCTTC
NA | TRBJ2-2 | TRBD1 | TRBV18 | CASSLHRDSTGELFF | TGTGCCAGCTCATTGCACCGGGACAGCACCGGGGAGCTGTTTTTT
NA | TRBJ1-5 | NA | TRBV5-8 | CASTRGGASFSNQPQHF | TGTGCCAGCACCCGCGGGGGGGCCTCTTTTAGCAATCAGCCCCAGCATTTT
NA | TRBJ2-7 | NA | TRBV6-5 | CASSFEWGADYEQYF | TGTGCCAGCAGTTTCGAGTGGGGGGCGGACTACGAGCAGTACTTC
once | TRBJ1-1 | NA | TRBV3-1/TRBV3-2 | CASSPLGNTEAFF | TGTGCCAGCAGCCCACTGGGGAACACTGAAGCTTTCTTT
NA | TRBJ2-7 | TRBD1 | TRBV5-1 | CASSLVTGQGYEQYF | TGCGCCAGCAGCTTGGTTACGGGACAGGGCTACGAGCAGTACTTC
NA | TRBJ2-7 | TRBD2 | TRBV10-1 | CARMGLAGVYEQYF | TGCGCCAGGATGGGACTAGCGGGAGTCTACGAGCAGTACTTC
NA | TRBJ1-1 | NA | TRBV7-3 | CASRGTENTEAFF | TGTGCCAGCAGGGGGACGGAGAACACTGAAGCTTTCTTT
NA | TRBJ2-1 | TRBD2 | TRBV2 | CASARLAAHNEQFF | TGTGCCAGCGCCCGACTAGCGGCTCACAATGAGCAGTTCTTC
NA | TRBJ2-1 | TRBD1 | TRBV29-1 | CSVEEQGSYNEQFF | TGCAGCGTTGAAGAACAGGGGTCCTACAATGAGCAGTTCTTC
NA | TRBJ2-7 | NA | TRBV6-1 | CASSEAGSYEQYF | TGTGCCAGCAGTGAGGCAGGGAGCTACGAGCAGTACTTC
NA | TRBJ2-7 | NA | TRBV9 | CASSVGSSIGYEQYF | TGTGCCAGCAGCGTAGGTAGTAGTATAGGTTACGAGCAGTACTTC
NA | TRBJ2-7 | NA | TRBV5-1 | CASSFQDGSYEQYF | TGCGCCAGCAGCTTTCAGGACGGCTCCTACGAGCAGTACTTC
NA | TRBJ2-1 | NA | TRBV10-3 | CAISEMNEQFF | TGTGCCATCAGTGAAATGAATGAGCAGTTCTTC
NA | TRBJ2-3 | NA | TRBV7-3 | CASSLVAYSDTQYF | TGTGCCAGCAGCTTAGTAGCCTATTCAGATACGCAGTATTTT
NA | TRBJ2-7 | TRBD2 | TRBV28 | CASSSGLASLGQYF | TGTGCCAGCAGTTCGGGACTAGCCTCCCTTGGGCAGTACTTC
NA | TRBJ1-1 | NA | TRBV10-1 | CASREDGSRLAFF | TGCGCCAGCAGAGAGGACGGGTCCAGGTTAGCTTTCTTT
NA | TRBJ2-7 | NA | TRBV15 | CATSGYYEQYF | TGTGCCACCAGCGGATATTACGAGCAGTACTTC
NA | TRBJ2-2 | NA | TRBV2 | CASSPTHTTGELFF | TGTGCCAGCAGTCCCACCCACACAACCGGGGAGCTGTTTTTT
NA | TRBJ2-1 | NA | TRBV28 | CASSLASNEQFF | TGTGCCAGCAGTTTAGCGTCCAATGAGCAGTTCTTC
NA | TRBJ1-5 | NA | TRBV19 | CASSIEKQQPQHF | TGTGCCAGTAGTATAGAAAAACAGCAGCCCCAGCATTTT
NA | TRBJ1-2 | NA | TRBV28 | CASSSLGRGRGNYGYTF | TGTGCCAGCAGCTCTTTAGGAAGGGGAAGAGGAAACTATGGCTACACCTTC
NA | TRBJ2-3 | NA | TRBV4-3 | CASSHGGAAEYTDTQYF | TGCGCCAGCAGCCACGGAGGGGCAGCAGAATACACAGATACGCAGTATTTT
NA | TRBJ2-1 | NA | TRBV9 | CASSVDPRNEQFF | TGTGCCAGCAGCGTAGACCCTAGGAATGAGCAGTTCTTC
NA | TRBJ2-2 | TRBD1 | TRBV28 | CASSGKTGYAGELFF | TGTGCCAGCAGTGGAAAGACAGGGTACGCCGGGGAGCTGTTTTTT
NA | TRBJ2-3 | TRBD1 | TRBV7-2 | CASSLVGRGSTDTQYF | TGTGCCAGCAGCTTAGTTGGCAGGGGGTCCACAGATACGCAGTATTTT
NA | TRBJ2-7 | NA | TRBV24-1 | CATSDSGPNYEQYF | TGTGCCACCAGTGACTCGGGACCAAACTACGAGCAGTACTTC
NA | TRBJ1-1 | NA | TRBV2 | CASSEALPQNAEAFF | TGTGCCAGCAGTGAGGCTTTGCCCCAGAACGCTGAAGCTTTCTTT
NA | TRBJ1-1 | TRBD1 | TRBV6-1 | CASSEAYRGLTEAFF | TGTGCCAGCAGTGAAGCCTACAGGGGACTTACTGAAGCTTTCTTT
NA | TRBJ1-2 | TRBD1 | TRBV7-9 | CASTMDRGLGYTF | TGTGCCAGCACCATGGACAGGGGGCTTGGCTACACCTTC
NA | TRBJ1-1 | TRBD1 | TRBV4-1 | CASSRGQGANSEAFF | TGCGCCAGCAGCCGAGGACAGGGGGCGAACTCTGAAGCTTTCTTT
NA | TRBJ1-1 | NA | TRBV7-9 | CASSTGLNTEAFF | TGTGCCAGCAGCACTGGATTGAACACTGAAGCTTTCTTT
NA | TRBJ1-4 | NA | TRBV4-2 | CASSQDLYLEGSSPNEKLFF | TGTGCCAGCAGCCAAGATCTCTATCTAGAGGGGAGCAGTCCTAATGAAAAACTGTTTTTT
NA | TRBJ1-1 | NA | TRBV15 | CATSRGEAQTAFF | TGTGCCACCAGCAGAGGGGAAGCCCAAACGGCTTTCTTT
NA | TRBJ1-1 | TRBD1 | TRBV5-1 | CASSPGQDTEAFF | TGCGCCAGCAGCCCGGGACAGGACACTGAAGCTTTCTTT
few | TRBJ2-7 | TRBD2 | TRBV5-1 | CASKTSGGGAEQYF | TGCGCCAGCAAAACCTCGGGAGGGGGGGCCGAACAGTACTTC
NA | TRBJ2-7 | TRBD2 | TRBV6-5 | CASSGTSGQVEQYF | TGTGCCAGCAGCGGGACTAGCGGGCAAGTGGAGCAGTACTTC
once | TRBJ2-7 | TRBD1 | TRBV11-2 | CASSSLDRGPYEQYF | TGTGCCAGCAGCAGCCTGGACAGGGGGCCCTACGAGCAGTACTTC
NA | TRBJ2-3 | TRBD2 | TRBV7-2 | CASSLAWLAGSTDTQYF | TGTGCCAGCAGCTTAGCCTGGCTAGCGGGGAGCACAGATACGCAGTATTTT
NA | TRBJ2-7 | NA | TRBV6-2/TRBV6-3 | CASSQGGEQYF | TGTGCCAGCAGCCAAGGTGGAGAGCAGTACTTC
NA | TRBJ1-5 | TRBD1 | TRBV2 | CASSRTGASNQPQHF | TGTGCCAGCAGTCGGACAGGGGCCAGCAATCAGCCCCAGCATTTT
NA | TRBJ2-7 | NA | TRBV9 | CASNKGGEDEQYF | TGTGCCAGCAATAAAGGAGGAGAGGACGAGCAGTACTTC